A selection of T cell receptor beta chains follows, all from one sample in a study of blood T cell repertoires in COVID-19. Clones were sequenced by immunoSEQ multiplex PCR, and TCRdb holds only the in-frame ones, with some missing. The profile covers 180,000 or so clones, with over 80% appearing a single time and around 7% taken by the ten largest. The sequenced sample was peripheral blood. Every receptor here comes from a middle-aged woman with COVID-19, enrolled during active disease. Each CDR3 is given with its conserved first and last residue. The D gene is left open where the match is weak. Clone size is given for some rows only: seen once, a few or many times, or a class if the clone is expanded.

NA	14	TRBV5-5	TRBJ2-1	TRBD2	TGTGCCAGCAGCTGGTTAGCGGGGCACAATGAGCAGTTCTTC	CASSWLAGHNEQFF
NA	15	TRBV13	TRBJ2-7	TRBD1	TGTGCCAGCAGCGAACCGGGACAGGGGTCGCACGAGCAGTACTTC	CASSEPGQGSHEQYF
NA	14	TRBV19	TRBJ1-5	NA	TGTGCCAGTAGTATTACAGGGAGCAATCAGCCCCAGCATTTT	CASSITGSNQPQHF
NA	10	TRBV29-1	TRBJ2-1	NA	TGCAGCGCCCAGGGTCATGAGCAGTTCTTC	CSAQGHEQFF
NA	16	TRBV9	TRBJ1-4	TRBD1	TGTGCCAGCAGCGTCAGCCCCGGGACAGGGGATGAAAAACTGTTTTTT	CASSVSPGTGDEKLFF
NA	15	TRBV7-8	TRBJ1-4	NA	TGTGCCAGCAGCGAAGCGGGGGCCAGAGGTGAAAAACTGTTTTTT	CASSEAGARGEKLFF
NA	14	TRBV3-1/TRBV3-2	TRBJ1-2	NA	TGTGCCAGCAGCCAAGATGACAGATACTATGGCTACACCTTC	CASSQDDRYYGYTF
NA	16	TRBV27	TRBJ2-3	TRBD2	TGTGCCAGCATCCCCCTCCTAGCGGGGCGGGGAGATACGCAGTATTTT	CASIPLLAGRGDTQYF
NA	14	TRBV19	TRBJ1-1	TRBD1	TGTGCCAGCCTCCAGACAGGGTTAGACACTGAAGCTTTCTTT	CASLQTGLDTEAFF
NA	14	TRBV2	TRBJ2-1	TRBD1	TGTGCCAGCAGTGGCGACAGGGTTTTGAATGAGCAGTTCTTC	CASSGDRVLNEQFF
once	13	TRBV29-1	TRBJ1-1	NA	TGCAGCGTTGAACCCGACAGGAACACTGAAGCTTTCTTT	CSVEPDRNTEAFF
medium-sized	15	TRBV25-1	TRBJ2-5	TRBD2	TGTGCCAGCAGTTCTCCGGGACTAGCGAAAGAGACCCAGTACTTC	CASSSPGLAKETQYF
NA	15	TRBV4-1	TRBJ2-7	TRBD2	TGCGCCAGCAGCCAAGAAACTAGCGGGGTGTACGAGCAGTACTTC	CASSQETSGVYEQYF
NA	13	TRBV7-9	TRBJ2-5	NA	TGTGCCAGCAGCTCCGGGGTACGGGAGACCCAGTACTTC	CASSSGVRETQYF
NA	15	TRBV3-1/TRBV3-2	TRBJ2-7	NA	TGTGCCAGCAGCCAAGGTTTTGCTATCGCGGGGGAGCAGTACTTC	CASSQGFAIAGEQYF
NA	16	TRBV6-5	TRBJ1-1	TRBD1	TGTGCCAGCAGTTACTCGGGGACAGGGCCTAACACTGAAGCTTTCTTT	CASSYSGTGPNTEAFF
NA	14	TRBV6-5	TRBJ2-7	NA	TGTGCCAGCAGGAAAGGCAGGGTTGAGCACGAGCAGTACTTC	CASRKGRVEHEQYF
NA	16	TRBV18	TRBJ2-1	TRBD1	TGTGCCAGCTCACCCGAGGGGGCGCGGGTGACCAATGAGCAGTTCTTC	CASSPEGARVTNEQFF
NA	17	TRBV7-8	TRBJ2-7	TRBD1	TGTGCCAGCAGCTCTCGGGACAGGGGCCTTCCGCCCTACGAGCAGTACTTC	CASSSRDRGLPPYEQYF
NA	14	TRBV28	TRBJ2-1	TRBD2	TGTGCCAGCAGCCTGGGACTAGCGGGCTATGAGCAGTTCTTC	CASSLGLAGYEQFF
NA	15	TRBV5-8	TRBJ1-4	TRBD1	TGTGCCAGCAGCTTGCGAGGGGGCCTCAATGAAAAACTGTTTTTT	CASSLRGGLNEKLFF
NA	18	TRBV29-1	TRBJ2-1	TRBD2	TGCAGCGTTGAAGATTGGGCAGCGGGAGGGCCGGGATACAATGAGCAGTTCTTC	CSVEDWAAGGPGYNEQFF
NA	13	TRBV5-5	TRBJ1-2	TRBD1	TGTGCCAGCGGAGGGGGCGCGGACTATGGCTACACCTTC	CASGGGADYGYTF
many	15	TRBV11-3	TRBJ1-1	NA	TGTGCCAGCAGCTTAGATCCGCAGGCACAACCTGAAGCTTTCTTT	CASSLDPQAQPEAFF
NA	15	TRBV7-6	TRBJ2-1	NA	TGTGCCAGCAGCTTCCCCCAGGGGCAGTCCGGGCGACAGTTCTTC	CASSFPQGQSGRQFF
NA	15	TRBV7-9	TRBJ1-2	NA	TGTGCCAGCAGCCACCCGAACCTCTACGCGTGGGGCTACACCTTC	CASSHPNLYAWGYTF
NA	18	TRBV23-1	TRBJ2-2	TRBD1	TGCGCCAGCAGCCGAGAACAGGGGTTCACCGCGAACACCGGGGAGCTGTTTTTT	CASSREQGFTANTGELFF
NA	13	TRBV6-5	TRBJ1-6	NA	TGTGCCAGCAGTACCAACAAGATCCTCTCCCTCCACTTT	CASSTNKILSLHF
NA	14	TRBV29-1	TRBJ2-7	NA	TGCAGCGCCGAGAGCGGCAGGCAGTCCTACGAGCAGTACTTC	CSAESGRQSYEQYF
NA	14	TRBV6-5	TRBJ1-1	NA	TGTGCCAGCAGTTACGCCAGCGGGGTCACTGAAGCTTTCTTT	CASSYASGVTEAFF
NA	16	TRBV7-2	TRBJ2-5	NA	TGTGCCAGCAGCTTAGGTAGGCGGCGGTACCAAGAGACCCAGTACTTC	CASSLGRRRYQETQYF
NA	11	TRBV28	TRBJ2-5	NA	TGTGCCAGCCAGGTCCAAGAGACCCAGTACTTC	CASQVQETQYF
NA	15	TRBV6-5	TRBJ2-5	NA	TGTGCCAGCAGGGCCCAAAGAGGGCCCCAAGAGACCCAGTACTTC	CASRAQRGPQETQYF
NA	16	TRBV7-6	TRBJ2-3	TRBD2	TGTGCCAGCAGCTTAGGCGGGGGGCATAGCACAGATACGCAGTATTTT	CASSLGGGHSTDTQYF
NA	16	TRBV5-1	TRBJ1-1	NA	TGCGCCAGCAGCCCGGAGGGATTGGGCCTTAACACTGAAGCTTTCTTT	CASSPEGLGLNTEAFF
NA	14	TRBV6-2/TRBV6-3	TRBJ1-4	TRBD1	TGTGCCAGCAGCCTCTCGACAGGGTGGGAAAAACTGTTTTTT	CASSLSTGWEKLFF
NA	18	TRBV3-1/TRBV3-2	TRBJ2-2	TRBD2	TGTGCCAGCAGCCAAGGTCTAGCGGGAGGCACGAACACCGGGGAGCTGTTTTTT	CASSQGLAGGTNTGELFF
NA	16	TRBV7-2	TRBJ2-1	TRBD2	TGTGCCAGCAGCCATCAAGTATGGACTAGCGGCGGTGAGCAGTTCTTC	CASSHQVWTSGGEQFF
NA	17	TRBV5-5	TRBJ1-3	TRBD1	TGTGCCAGCAGCTTGGTGCAACGGGGGACAGGAGGAAACACCATATATTTT	CASSLVQRGTGGNTIYF
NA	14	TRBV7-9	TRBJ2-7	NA	TGTGCCAGCAGCCTCTCAGCGAACTCCTACGAGCAGTACTTC	CASSLSANSYEQYF
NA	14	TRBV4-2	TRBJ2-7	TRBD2	TGTGCCAGCAGCCACGGACTAGCGGATTACGAGCAGTACTTC	CASSHGLADYEQYF
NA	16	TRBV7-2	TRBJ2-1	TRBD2	TGTGCCAGCAGCCCGGGACTAGCGGCCTCCTACAATGAGCAGTTCTTC	CASSPGLAASYNEQFF
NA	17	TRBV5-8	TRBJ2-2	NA	TGTGCCAGCAGCTTAGATCGGGGAAGGGTCCCCACCGGGGAGCTGTTTTTT	CASSLDRGRVPTGELFF
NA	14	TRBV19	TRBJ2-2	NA	TGTGCCAGTAGTATCGCAGGGAACACCGGGGAGCTGTTTTTT	CASSIAGNTGELFF
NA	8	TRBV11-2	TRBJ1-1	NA	TGTGCCAGCAGCTTCCGGGGGTGG	CASSFRGW
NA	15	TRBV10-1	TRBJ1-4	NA	NA	CASSSSTGEGEKLFF
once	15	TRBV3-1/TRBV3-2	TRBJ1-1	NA	TGTGCCAGCAGCTTACGGGAGGTGAGGTCCACTGAAGCTTTCTTT	CASSLREVRSTEAFF
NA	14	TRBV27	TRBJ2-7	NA	TGTGCCAGCAGTTTACAACGGGACTCAAGGGACCAGTACTTC	CASSLQRDSRDQYF
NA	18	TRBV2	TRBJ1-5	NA	TGTGCCAGCAGTGGGGAGTTATCCGTGGTTACACGCAATCAGCCCCAGCATTTT	CASSGELSVVTRNQPQHF
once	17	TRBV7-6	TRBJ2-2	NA	TGTGCCAGCAGCTTAAACCCCGAACAGTCGAACACCGGGGAGCTGTTTTTT	CASSLNPEQSNTGELFF
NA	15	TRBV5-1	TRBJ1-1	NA	TGCGCCAGCAGGGCCACAGGGCATATCACCACTGAAGCTTTCTTT	CASRATGHITTEAFF
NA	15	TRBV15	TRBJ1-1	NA	TGTGCCACCAGCAGAGATCGCAGACAGAACACTGAAGCTTTCTTT	CATSRDRRQNTEAFF
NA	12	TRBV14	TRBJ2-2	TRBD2	TGTGCCAGCAGCCTGGGACTAGCGCGGCTGTTTTTT	CASSLGLARLFF